These 23 T cell receptor beta chains share one sample of origin, sequenced in a study of control samples from healthy donors and cancer patients (dated by TCRdb to 2020 to 2021). To prepare the library, the immunoSEQ multiplex PCR assay was applied. TCRdb carries this immuneACCESS record with in-frame sequences only. Its versions omit some clonotypes, under half of them owing to an unresolved V gene in the studies checked, with the rest unexplained. The sample contains some 100,000 clones, approximately 90% of them found a single time. The ten largest clonotypes hold approximately 8.3% of the sample. Material: blood. These receptor sequences come from a man in his thirties or forties in good health.

The V call is TRBV4-2, the J call TRBJ2-2; D gene uncertain. The CDR3 totals 13 residues. The germline V gene has CDR1 LGHNA and CDR2 YNFKEQ. The V gene lost 0 bases and the J gene lost 8 bases, with 7 bases spanning the gap. The CDR3 reads CASSQDIEGELFF. CDR3 coding DNA: TGTGCCAGCAGCCAAGATATTGAGGGGGAGCTGTTTTTT.

The genes are TRBV4-3 and TRBJ2-3; 7 nucleotides line up with TRBD1. The germline gives CDR1 LGHNA, CDR2 YSLEER. This CDR3 spans 14 amino acids. The V gene end was trimmed by 4 bases and the J gene end by 2 bases; junction bases not matched to a gene: 3. In DNA, the CDR3 is TGCGCCAGCAGCCTTGGACAGGTCACAGATACGCAGTATTTT. Its translation: CASSLGQVTDTQYF.

The chain carries TRBV9 and TRBJ2-1; D gene uncertain. V was cut by 3 bases and J by 4 bases, with 8 bases left in between. CDR1 is SGDLS and CDR2 is YYNGEE in the germline V gene. The CDR3 has 13 amino acids. CDR3 sequence reads: CASSGGQYNEQFF. The CDR3 nucleotides are TGTGCCAGCAGCGGTGGCCAATACAATGAGCAGTTCTTC.

This clone was seen a single time. The chain carries TRBV11-2 and TRBJ2-5, with D possibly TRBD1 on 6 matching bases. Between the trimmed V and J ends, which lost 4 bases and 2 bases, there was a span of 17 bases. Germline V gene lookup returns CDR1 SGHAT and CDR2 FQNNGV. The CDR3 has 16 amino acids. The CDR3 loop is CASSSSPSDRQETQYF. The CDR3 DNA follows: TGTGCCAGCAGCTCAAGTCCAAGTGACAGGCAAGAGACCCAGTACTTC. The variable domain in full, with the rest retrieved from reference TRBV11-2 and TRBJ2-5, is EAGVAQSPRYKIIEKRQSVAFWCNPISGHATLYWYQQILGQGPKLLIQFQNNGVVDDSQLPKDRFSAERLKGVDSTLKIQPAKLEDSAVYLCASSSSPSDRQETQYFGPGTRLLVL.

V gene TRBV19 combines with J gene TRBJ2-5, with TRBD2 identical over 10 bases. The CDR3 covers 15 residues. The V and J ends lost 5 bases and 5 bases, in that order; junction bases with no gene match: 8. Looked up from germline, CDR1 is LNHDA and CDR2 is SQIVND (reference sequence). The chain's CDR3 is CASSSNLGLAETQYF. Here the CDR3 DNA reads TGTGCCAGTAGTTCAAACCTGGGACTAGCGGAGACCCAGTACTTC.

This rearrangement joins TRBV11-3 to TRBJ2-1, with 12 bases lining up with TRBD2. This CDR3 is built from 14 residues. V was clipped by 5 bases and J by 10 bases; unmatched bases: 6. The germline V gene encodes CDR1 SGHNT and CDR2 YENEEA. For the CDR3, the DNA is TGTGCCAGCAGCCGACTAGCGGGGGCTCACGAGCAGTTCTTC. It codes for CASSRLAGAHEQFF.

The chain uses TRBV5-4 and TRBJ2-1; D is unclear. V was clipped by 4 bases and J by 9 bases, with 8 bases between them. Germline CDR1 is SGHNT and CDR2 is YYREEE (reference sequence). This CDR3 is built from 11 residues. The CDR3 protein is CASSASSEQFF. CDR3 DNA sequence: TGTGCCAGCAGCGCAAGTAGTGAGCAGTTCTTC.

V and J are TRBV4-1 and TRBJ1-6; TRBD1 matches 8 bases. This CDR3 comprises 16 residues. Germline trimming cut 4 bases from V and 9 bases from J; bases unmatched to any gene: 11. Germline CDR1 is MGHRA and CDR2 is YSYEKL. The CDR3 region is CASSPDDTGGSSPLHF. The CDR3 region has the DNA TGCGCCAGCAGCCCCGATGACACAGGGGGTTCTTCACCCCTCCACTTT.

The rearrangement links TRBV11-2 to TRBJ2-7, with TRBD1 as a possible D gene (6 bases). CDR3 length: 16 amino acids. CDR1 SGHAT and CDR2 FQNNGV come from the germline V gene. The V end was cut by 5 bases, the J end by 1 base, with 18 bases between. For the CDR3, the DNA is TGTGCCAGCAGCCCGCCTTCAGGGGACGCATCCTACGAGCAGTACTTC. Amino acids: CASSPPSGDASYEQYF.

The chain combines TRBV18 with TRBJ1-5, with 7 bases aligning to TRBD1. The CDR3 sequence is 15 residues long. J lost 7 bases, V lost 3 bases, and 9 bases had no gene match. CDR1 is KGHSH, CDR2 LQKENI, per germline. CDR3 in amino acids: CASSPPGQRAQPQHF. CDR3 DNA sequence: TGTGCCAGCTCACCTCCGGGACAGAGGGCCCAGCCCCAGCATTTT.

The chain combines TRBV25-1 with TRBJ1-1, with 8 bases aligning to TRBD1. Trimming at V came to 5 bases and at J to 1 base, leaving 6 bases not matched to a gene. The V gene's germline CDR1 is MGHDK and CDR2 SYGVNS. The CDR3 totals 15 residues. The CDR3 reads CASSPVDRENTEAFF. The CDR3 DNA sequence: TGTGCCAGCAGTCCGGTGGACAGGGAGAACACTGAAGCTTTCTTT.

The rearrangement uses TRBV7-2 and TRBJ2-1; D may be TRBD1 (5 bases). The CDR3 length is 15 residues. Germline assignment: CDR1 SGHTA and CDR2 FQGNSA. V dropped 0 bases and J dropped 2 bases, with 8 bases sitting between them. CDR3: CASSLAVGPYNEQFF. The CDR3 bases are TGTGCCAGCAGCTTAGCGGTGGGGCCCTACAATGAGCAGTTCTTC.

The rearrangement links TRBV5-8 to TRBJ2-3; TRBD2 matches at 11 bases. Germline-derived CDR1 and CDR2 are SGHTS and YDEGEE. V lost 2 bases to trimming and J lost 5 bases; unmatched junction nucleotides: 7. The CDR3 runs to 16 residues. The CDR3 nucleotides are TGTGCCAGCAGCTTCGGGGTGCTAGCGGGGGGAGATACGCAGTATTTT. Protein product: CASSFGVLAGGDTQYF.

The chain employs TRBV7-9 and TRBJ1-1, with 7 bases lining up with TRBD1. CDR1 SEHNR and CDR2 FQNEAQ come from the germline V gene (reference sequence). The V segment lost 7 bases and the J segment 0 bases; nucleotides outside the gene matches: 5. The CDR3 covers 14 residues. The CDR3 DNA is TGTGCCAGCACGTTGACAGGGCTGAACACTGAAGCTTTCTTT. Its protein is CASTLTGLNTEAFF.

In its sample, this clone was seen once. The genes are TRBV3-1 (or the pseudogene TRBV3-2) and TRBJ2-1, with D possibly being TRBD1 or TRBD2 (6 bases each). The germline gives CDR1 LGHDT, CDR2 YNNKEL (reference sequence). CDR3 size: 14 residues. Between the trimmed V and J ends, which lost 8 bases and 6 bases, there was a span of 17 bases. The CDR3 region is CASRRSGGGNEQFF. Written as DNA, the CDR3 is TGTGCCAGCCGACGTTCCGGAGGGGGCAATGAGCAGTTCTTC.

The V and J genes are TRBV7-8 and TRBJ1-1; D is perhaps TRBD1 (5 bases). V was cut by 1 base and J by 4 bases, with 10 bases left in between. CDR1 SGHVS and CDR2 FQNEAQ come from the germline V gene. The CDR3 extends over 14 amino acids. In nucleotides, the CDR3 is TGTGCCAGCAGCTTAGGGGGGTGGGGCACTGAAGCTTTCTTT. It yields the protein CASSLGGWGTEAFF.

The genes are TRBV30 and TRBJ1-3; 7 positions agree with TRBD1. The CDR3 is made up of 14 amino acids. J was trimmed by 0 bases and V by 4 bases; bases with no gene match: 3. Germline lookup yields CDR1 GTSNPN and CDR2 SVGIG (reference sequence). CDR3 loop: CAWTGTASGNTIYF. The CDR3 bases are TGTGCCTGGACCGGGACAGCCTCTGGAAACACCATATATTTT.

The V and J genes are TRBV11-2 and TRBJ2-5; no clear D. CDR1 and CDR2 from the germline V gene are SGHAT and FQNNGV. The CDR3 is 13 amino acids. Trimming stripped 1 base from V and 2 bases from J, with 5 bases between. As DNA, the CDR3 is TGTGCCAGCAGCTTAGCCCTACAAGAGACCCAGTACTTC. Its translation: CASSLALQETQYF.

This clone was seen just once. This chain connects TRBV6-5 to TRBJ2-7, with a tentative D call TRBD1 (6 bases). CDR1 is MNHEY and CDR2 is SVGAGI in the germline V gene. This CDR3 contains 13 residues. CDR3 nucleotides: TGTGCTCTCCTCCCAGGGGACTCCTACGAGCAGTACTTC. This codes for CALLPGDSYEQYF.

The chain is built from TRBV3-1 (or the pseudogene TRBV3-2) and TRBJ2-2; TRBD1 or TRBD2 may be the D gene (5 bases each). This CDR3 has 16 amino acids. Trimming left V 5 bases short and J 2 bases short, with 15 bases between. Germline-derived CDR1 and CDR2 are LGHDT and YNNKEL (reference sequence). CDR3 protein: CASSNPGPLNTGELFF. CDR3 nucleotide sequence: TGTGCCAGCAGCAATCCGGGACCCCTTAACACCGGGGAGCTGTTTTTT.

The chain couples TRBV4-1 to TRBJ1-4; D gene ambiguous. Germline CDR1 reads MGHRA; CDR2 reads YSYEKL. The CDR3 runs to 15 residues. V lost 0 bases and J lost 8, with 13 bases in between. The CDR3: CASSQDPLTAEKLFF. CDR3 DNA sequence: TGCGCCAGCAGCCAAGATCCCTTGACCGCGGAAAAACTGTTTTTT.

This sequence joins TRBV24-1 and TRBJ1-6; the D gene is possibly TRBD1 (5 bases). Germline lookup yields CDR1 KGHDR and CDR2 SFDVKD. CDR3 length: 13 amino acids. Trimming took 9 bases from V and 6 from J, leaving 11 bases between them. The CDR3 nucleotides are TGTGCCACCCAAGACAGATTTAATTCACCCCTCCACTTT. The encoded protein is CATQDRFNSPLHF.

V is TRBV12-5 and J is TRBJ2-1; D perhaps matches TRBD1 (6 bases). CDR3 length: 14 residues. V was cut by 7 bases and J by 4 bases, with 14 bases left in between. The germline V gene has CDR1 LGHNT and CDR2 FRNRAP. The CDR3 coding sequence is TGTGCTAGTGCCCCGAAGGGGGATTACAATGAGCAGTTCTTC. Amino acid sequence: CASAPKGDYNEQFF.